The subject of this entry is one T cell receptor beta chain. The data are from a study of blood T cell repertoires in COVID-19. The method was immunoSEQ multiplex PCR; TCRdb's version includes in-frame clones alone and lacks a portion of them. The sample lists 80,000 to 100,000 clones, 85% to 90% seen once, with 1.5% in the top ten. The sequencing sample was made of peripheral blood. The source is a human donor with active COVID-19. The donor label of this sample is uncertain.

The CDR3: CATSDPRDGLNYGYTF. CDR3 bases: TGTGCCACCAGTGATCCCCGTGATGGGCTTAACTATGGCTACACCTTC. The gene calls are TRBV24-1 and TRBJ1-2, with D hard to call. This CDR3 is built from 16 residues. With 3 bases removed from V and 1 base from J, the gap between germline ends came to 14 bases. The germline V gene encodes CDR1 KGHDR and CDR2 SFDVKD.